This is a list of T cell receptor beta chains from one sample in a study of blood T cell repertoires in COVID-19. The protocol was immunoSEQ multiplex PCR, while the TCRdb copy is restricted to in-frame clones and leaves out a portion. The table has approximately 190,000 clones, about 84% seen once. The sample was peripheral blood. The source of these receptors is a woman aged 25 to 39 with acute or convalescent COVID-19. Each CDR3 is given with its conserved first and last residue. Fields, in order: J gene, clone size, V gene, D gene, CDR3 protein, CDR3 DNA. The D gene is left open where the match is weak. Not every row has a clone size; where given, it reads once, few, many or a size class.

TRBJ2-1 | once | TRBV29-1 | TRBD1 | CSVVLGQGGNEQFF | TGCAGCGTTGTCTTAGGACAGGGTGGTAATGAGCAGTTCTTC
TRBJ1-2 | once | TRBV28 | TRBD1 | CASSGTGRYGYTF | TGTGCCAGCAGTGGGACAGGGAGATATGGCTACACCTTC
TRBJ2-7 | few | TRBV11-2 | TRBD1 | CASSLRDSYEQYF | TGTGCCAGCAGCTTACGGGACAGCTACGAGCAGTACTTC
TRBJ1-4 | few | TRBV4-2 | - | CASSPGPENEKLFF | TGTGCCAGCAGCCCTGGCCCGGAGAATGAAAAACTGTTTTTT
TRBJ2-2 | - | TRBV7-2 | TRBD2 | CASSNRRGGLNTGELFF | TGTGCCAGCAGCAACCGCCGGGGGGGGCTAAACACCGGGGAGCTGTTTTTT
TRBJ2-3 | - | TRBV2 | TRBD2 | CASRRLAGDPTDTQYF | TGTGCCAGCAGGCGACTAGCGGGGGACCCCACAGATACGCAGTATTTT
TRBJ2-5 | few | TRBV24-1 | TRBD2 | CAPHWGGEETQYF | TGTGCCCCCCACTGGGGGGGGGAAGAGACCCAGTACTTC
TRBJ1-1 | once | TRBV7-2 | - | CASTIGGAEAFF | TGTGCCAGCACCATAGGGGGGGCTGAAGCTTTCTTT
TRBJ1-1 | - | TRBV30 | - | CAWSTGTADTEAFF | TGTGCCTGGAGTACCGGCACGGCGGACACTGAAGCTTTCTTT
TRBJ1-2 | - | TRBV19 | - | CASSMTDKRSNYGYTF | TGTGCCAGTAGTATGACGGACAAGCGTTCTAACTATGGCTACACCTTC
TRBJ2-2 | - | TRBV27 | TRBD2 | CASRPQGTSGSRVTGELFF | TGTGCCAGCAGACCCCAGGGGACTAGCGGGAGTCGGGTCACCGGGGAGCTGTTTTTT
TRBJ2-1 | - | TRBV6-5 | - | CASSQRGHPHEQFF | TGTGCCAGCAGCCAAAGGGGACACCCACATGAGCAGTTCTTC
TRBJ1-4 | - | TRBV5-1 | - | CASSLQGGTEKLFF | TGCGCCAGCAGCTTACAGGGTGGGACTGAAAAACTGTTTTTT
TRBJ2-5 | - | TRBV7-8 | TRBD1 | CASSLGTGQGETQYF | TGTGCCAGCAGCTTAGGAACGGGACAGGGGGAGACCCAGTACTTC
TRBJ2-1 | - | TRBV15 | - | CATSRDRGKEQFF | TGTGCCACCAGCAGAGATCGAGGGAAAGAGCAGTTCTTC
TRBJ1-2 | - | TRBV5-1 | - | CASSPRSLYGYTF | TGCGCCAGCAGCCCCCGTTCCCTCTATGGCTACACCTTC
TRBJ1-4 | - | TRBV4-3 | TRBD1 | CASSQNPGTGLEKLFF | TGCGCCAGCAGCCAAAACCCCGGGACAGGGCTCGAAAAACTGTTTTTT
TRBJ2-7 | - | TRBV19 | TRBD1 | CASSPLGQGYEQYF | TGTGCCAGTAGTCCACTGGGACAGGGCTACGAGCAGTACTTC
TRBJ1-1 | - | TRBV29-1 | - | CSVSTGQPAEAFF | TGCAGCGTTTCGACAGGACAGCCGGCTGAAGCTTTCTTT
TRBJ2-3 | - | TRBV5-1 | - | CASSPINPLGRDTQYF | TGCGCCAGCAGCCCAATCAACCCCTTGGGGCGAGATACGCAGTATTTT
TRBJ1-3 | - | TRBV27 | - | CASSLRGSGNTIYF | TGTGCCAGCAGTTTGCGAGGATCTGGAAACACCATATATTTT
TRBJ1-5 | - | TRBV18 | - | CASSETGQPQHF | TGTGCCAGCTCAGAGACGGGGCAGCCCCAGCATTTT
TRBJ2-7 | - | TRBV7-6 | TRBD2 | CASSPPGGANYEQYF | TGTGCCAGCAGCCCGCCGGGGGGGGCAAACTACGAGCAGTACTTC
TRBJ1-2 | once | TRBV10-3 | - | CASEGGNYGYTF | TGTGCAAGCGAGGGGGGGAACTATGGCTACACCTTC
TRBJ1-1 | - | TRBV6-6 | - | CASTEDRLRAEAFF | TGTGCCAGCACCGAAGACAGGTTAAGGGCTGAAGCTTTCTTT
TRBJ2-1 | - | TRBV5-1 | TRBD2 | CASSVTGTSGSEQFF | TGCGCCAGCAGCGTGACCGGGACTAGCGGTAGTGAGCAGTTCTTC
TRBJ2-1 | - | TRBV6-5 | - | CASTTPGTYNEQFF | TGTGCCAGCACCACCCCGGGTACCTACAATGAGCAGTTCTTC
TRBJ2-7 | once | TRBV7-9 | - | CASSSVRQAPSYEQYF | TGTGCCAGCAGCTCGGTACGACAGGCGCCATCCTACGAGCAGTACTTC
TRBJ1-6 | - | TRBV7-2 | - | CASSLGTPTGSSPLHF | TGTGCCAGCAGCTTGGGAACGCCTACAGGGTCCTCACCCCTCCACTTT
TRBJ1-1 | - | TRBV6-5 | - | CASSYGGFGRAEAFF | TGTGCCAGCAGTTACGGGGGCTTCGGGCGCGCTGAAGCTTTCTTT
TRBJ2-5 | - | TRBV30 | - | CAWSKYEVWDQETQYF | TGTGCCTGGAGTAAATATGAGGTCTGGGACCAAGAGACCCAGTACTTC
TRBJ1-1 | - | TRBV6-5 | - | CASSRDTRNTEAFF | TGTGCCAGCAGCCGGGACACGAGGAACACTGAAGCTTTCTTT
TRBJ1-1 | - | TRBV28 | - | CASKVFGEGTEAFF | TGTGCCAGCAAAGTCTTCGGGGAAGGCACTGAAGCTTTCTTT
TRBJ1-2 | few | TRBV7-2 | TRBD1 | CASKYTRGNYGYTF | TGTGCCAGCAAGTACACCAGGGGGAACTATGGCTACACCTTC
TRBJ2-2 | - | TRBV5-1 | TRBD2 | CASSPKTSGGLRLNTGELFF | TGCGCCAGCAGCCCAAAGACTAGCGGGGGCCTAAGACTGAACACCGGGGAGCTGTTTTTT
TRBJ2-2 | - | TRBV19 | TRBD2 | CASSIAGHTGELFF | TGTGCCAGTTCGATAGCGGGTCACACCGGGGAGCTGTTTTTT
TRBJ2-7 | - | TRBV19 | - | CASSIRGGTSSYEQYF | TGTGCCAGTAGTATACGCGGCGGGACCTCCTCCTACGAGCAGTACTTC
TRBJ2-2 | - | TRBV19 | TRBD2 | CASSIRTSVTGELFF | TGTGCCAGTAGTATCCGGACTAGCGTGACCGGGGAGCTGTTTTTT
TRBJ2-2 | - | TRBV7-9 | TRBD2 | CASSSRLAEMTGELFF | TGTGCCAGCAGCTCGAGACTAGCGGAGATGACCGGGGAGCTGTTTTTT
TRBJ1-6 | - | TRBV25-1 | TRBD1 | CASSGDPGTGQRNSPLHF | TGTGCCAGCAGTGGAGACCCCGGGACAGGGCAACGGAACTCACCCCTCCACTTT
TRBJ1-2 | - | TRBV30 | - | CAWTQPRYGYTF | TGTGCCTGGACACAGCCTCGGTATGGCTACACCTTC
TRBJ1-1 | - | TRBV27 | TRBD1 | CASSWGQGSPGTEAFF | TGTGCCAGCAGTTGGGGACAGGGATCCCCGGGCACTGAAGCTTTCTTT
TRBJ2-3 | - | TRBV7-2 | TRBD2 | CASSLAGGITDTQYF | TGTGCCAGCAGCTTAGCGGGGGGGATCACAGATACGCAGTATTTT
TRBJ1-1 | - | TRBV6-5 | - | CASRTKSSVEAFF | TGTGCCAGCAGGACTAAATCCTCGGTTGAAGCTTTCTTT
TRBJ2-5 | few | TRBV4-2 | - | CASSLGTGLETQYF | TGTGCCAGCAGCCTCGGGACTGGCCTGGAGACCCAGTACTTC
TRBJ1-1 | - | TRBV6-5 | - | CASSYADRNTEAFF | TGTGCCAGCAGTTACGCGGACAGGAACACTGAAGCTTTCTTT
TRBJ1-2 | - | TRBV14 | TRBD1 | CASSLGQGDYGYTF | TGTGCCAGCAGCCTAGGACAGGGAGACTATGGCTACACCTTC
TRBJ1-6 | - | TRBV4-3 | - | CASSQVVANSPLHF | TGCGCCAGCAGCCAAGTTGTAGCTAATTCACCCCTCCACTTT
TRBJ1-1 | - | TRBV27 | TRBD1 | CASSLSYRGRMNTEAFF | TGTGCCAGCAGTTTGTCCTACAGGGGGCGGATGAACACTGAAGCTTTCTTT
TRBJ2-7 | - | TRBV29-1 | - | CSVGYVLGAEQYF | TGCAGCGTTGGGTATGTGTTGGGGGCCGAGCAGTACTTC
TRBJ2-2 | - | TRBV12-3/TRBV12-4 | - | CASTVGMELFF | TGTGCCAGCACCGTTGGCATGGAGCTGTTTTTT
TRBJ2-1 | few | TRBV14 | - | CASSQDRAEQFF | TGTGCCAGCAGCCAAGACAGGGCTGAGCAGTTCTTC
TRBJ2-1 | - | TRBV6-5 | TRBD1 | CASSYSKGTGGNEQFF | TGTGCCAGCAGTTACTCGAAGGGGACAGGAGGCAATGAGCAGTTCTTC
TRBJ2-3 | - | TRBV7-9 | TRBD2 | CASSTSDGSSDTQYF | TGTGCCAGCAGCACTAGCGACGGGAGTTCAGATACGCAGTATTTT
TRBJ2-1 | - | TRBV11-2 | TRBD2 | CASSLEISASGRAEDEQFF | TGTGCCAGCAGCTTAGAAATTTCGGCTAGCGGGAGGGCCGAAGATGAGCAGTTCTTC
TRBJ2-5 | few | TRBV27 | TRBD2 | CASRAGTSGSLPQYF | TGTGCCAGCAGGGCCGGTACTAGCGGGAGTCTACCCCAGTACTTC
TRBJ1-2 | - | TRBV29-1 | TRBD1 | CSVDGQGAYYGYTF | TGCAGCGTAGACGGACAGGGGGCTTACTATGGCTACACCTTC
TRBJ1-5 | - | TRBV7-9 | TRBD1 | CASSPTGAYNQPQHF | TGTGCCAGCAGCCCGACAGGGGCCTACAATCAGCCCCAGCATTTT
TRBJ1-2 | - | TRBV28 | - | CASSPIGTSGAPYGYTF | TGTGCCAGCAGTCCCATAGGGACCTCAGGGGCCCCCTATGGCTACACCTTC